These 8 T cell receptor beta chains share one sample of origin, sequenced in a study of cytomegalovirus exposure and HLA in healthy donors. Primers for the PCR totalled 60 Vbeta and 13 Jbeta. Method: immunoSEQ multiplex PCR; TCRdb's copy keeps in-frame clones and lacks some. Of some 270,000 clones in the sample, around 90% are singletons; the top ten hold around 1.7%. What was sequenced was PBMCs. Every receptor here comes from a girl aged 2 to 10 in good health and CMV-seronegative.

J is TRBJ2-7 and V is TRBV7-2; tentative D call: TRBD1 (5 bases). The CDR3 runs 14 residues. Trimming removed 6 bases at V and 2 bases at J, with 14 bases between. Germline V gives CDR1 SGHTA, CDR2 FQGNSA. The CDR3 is CASRHKGHTYEQYF. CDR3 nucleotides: TGTGCCAGCAGACATAAAGGACACACCTACGAGCAGTACTTC.

The DNA of the CDR3 is TGTGCCAGCAGTGAAGGGGGGGATGGCTACACCTTC. Protein sequence: CASSEGGDGYTF. This chain joins TRBV2 and TRBJ1-2; TRBD1 might be the D (5 bases). The CDR3 is 12 amino acids. V lost 1 base, J lost 6 bases, and 6 bases lay in between. CDR1 is SNHLY and CDR2 is FYNNEI in the germline V gene.

CDR3 sequence reads: CASSLGTPNEKLFF. The DNA for the CDR3 is TGCGCCAGCAGCTTGGGGACACCGAATGAAAAACTGTTTTTT. J is TRBJ1-4 and V is TRBV5-1; D is possibly TRBD1 (5 bases). Trimming cost V 0 bases and J 5 bases, with 8 bases left between them. Looked up from germline, CDR1 is SGHRS and CDR2 is YFSETQ. This CDR3 region has 14 residues. The full variable domain, its missing parts supplied by reference TRBV5-1 and TRBJ1-4, is KAGVTQTPRYLIKTRGQQVTLSCSPISGHRSVSWYQQTPGQGLQFLFEYFSETQRNKGNFPGRFSGRQFSNSRSEMNVSTLELGDSALYLCASSLGTPNEKLFFGSGTQLSVL.

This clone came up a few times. In DNA form, the CDR3 reads TGTGCCAGCAGCTTAGGCAACACCTACGAGCAGTACTTC. Encoded protein: CASSLGNTYEQYF. The chain carries TRBV11-2 and TRBJ2-7; the D is unclear. Between the trimmed V and J ends, which lost 1 base and 2 bases, there was a span of 6 bases. CDR1 is SGHAT and CDR2 is FQNNGV in the germline V gene. The CDR3 contains 13 residues.

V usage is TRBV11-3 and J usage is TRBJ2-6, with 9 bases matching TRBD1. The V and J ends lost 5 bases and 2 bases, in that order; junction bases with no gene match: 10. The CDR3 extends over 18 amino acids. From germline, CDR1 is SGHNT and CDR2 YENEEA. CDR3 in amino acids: CASSPAGTGYTGANVLTF. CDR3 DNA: TGTGCCAGCAGCCCAGCCGGGACAGGGTATACTGGGGCCAACGTCCTGACTTTC. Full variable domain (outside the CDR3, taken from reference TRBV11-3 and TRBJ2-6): EAGVVQSPRYKIIEKKQPVAFWCNPISGHNTLYWYLQNLGQGPELLIRYENEEAVDDSQLPKDRFSAERLKGVDSTLKIQPAELGDSAVYLCASSPAGTGYTGANVLTFGAGSRLTVL.

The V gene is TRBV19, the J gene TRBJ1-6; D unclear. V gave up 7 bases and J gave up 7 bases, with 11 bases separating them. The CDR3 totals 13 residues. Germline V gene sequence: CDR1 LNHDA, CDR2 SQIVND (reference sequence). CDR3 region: CASNPGGNSPLHF. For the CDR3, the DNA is TGTGCCAGTAACCCTGGCGGGAATTCACCCCTCCACTTT. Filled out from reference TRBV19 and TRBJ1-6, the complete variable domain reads DGGITQSPKYLFRKEGQNVTLSCEQNLNHDAMYWYRQDPGQGLRLIYYSQIVNDFQKGDIAEGYSVSREKKESFPLTVTSAQKNPTAFYLCASNPGGNSPLHFGNGTRLTVT.

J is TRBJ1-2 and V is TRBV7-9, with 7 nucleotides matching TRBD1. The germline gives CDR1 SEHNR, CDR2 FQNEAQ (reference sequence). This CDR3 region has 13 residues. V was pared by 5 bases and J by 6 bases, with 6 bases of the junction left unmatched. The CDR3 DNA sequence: TGTGCCAGCAGCCCTACAGGGGCAGATGGCTACACCTTC. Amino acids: CASSPTGADGYTF. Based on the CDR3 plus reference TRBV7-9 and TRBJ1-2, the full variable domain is DTGVSQNPRHKITKRGQNVTFRCDPISEHNRLYWYRQTLGQGPEFLTYFQNEAQLEKSRLLSDRFSAERPKGSFSTLEIQRTEQGDSAMYLCASSPTGADGYTFGSGTRLTVV.

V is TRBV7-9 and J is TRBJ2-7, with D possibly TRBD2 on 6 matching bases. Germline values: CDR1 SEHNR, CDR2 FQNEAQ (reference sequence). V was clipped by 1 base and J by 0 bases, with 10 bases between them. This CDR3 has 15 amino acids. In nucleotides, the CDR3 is TGTGCCAGCAGCTTAGGGGGGGTCTACTCCTACGAGCAGTACTTC. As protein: CASSLGGVYSYEQYF. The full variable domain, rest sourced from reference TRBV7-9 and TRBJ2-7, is DTGVSQNPRHKITKRGQNVTFRCDPISEHNRLYWYRQTLGQGPEFLTYFQNEAQLEKSRLLSDRFSAERPKGSFSTLEIQRTEQGDSAMYLCASSLGGVYSYEQYFGPGTRLTVT.